Following are 12 T cell receptor beta chains from one sample sequenced in a study of PD-1 blockade in classical Hodgkin lymphoma. TCRdb's table, derived via immunoSEQ multiplex PCR, lists solely in-frame clones and lacks some. The sample contains about 43,000 clones, roughly 70% of which appear only once. After autologous stem cell transplantation all patients relapsed, and prior brentuximab vedotin exposure differed between cohorts. Sequences were derived from peripheral blood mononuclear cells (PBMCs), sampled before the second cycle of nivolumab. Source of these receptors: a human donor with classical Hodgkin lymphoma.

The gene calls are TRBV10-2 and TRBJ2-7; D unresolved. V gave up 5 bases and J gave up 3 bases, with 8 bases separating them. The CDR3 loop spans 12 amino acids. Per germline, CDR1 WSHSY and CDR2 SAAADI. The CDR3 nucleotides read TGCGCCAGCAGTCTTTCCCTCTACGAGCAGTACTTC. Its protein is CASSLSLYEQYF.

The chain couples TRBV6-5 to TRBJ2-7, with D uncertain. CDR1 and CDR2 (germline): MNHEY, SVGAGI. The ends were cut back, 4 bases at V and 7 bases at J, with 17 bases in the middle. This CDR3 is built from 14 residues. The DNA for the CDR3 is TGTGCCAGCAGTTCTAGGGCCGGATCTTCGGAGCAGTACTTC. It codes for CASSSRAGSSEQYF.

This chain connects TRBV19 to TRBJ2-7, with no clear D. The CDR3 runs 14 residues. Germline assignment: CDR1 LNHDA and CDR2 SQIVND (reference sequence). Trimming left V 4 bases short and J 2 bases short, with 12 bases between. For the CDR3, the DNA is TGTGCCAGTAGTAGATCCGAGGCTCCCTACGAGCAGTACTTC. Its translation is CASSRSEAPYEQYF.

This chain links TRBV6-1 with TRBJ2-7, with 8 bases lining up with TRBD1. The CDR3 consists of 15 residues. The V gene's germline CDR1 is MNHNS and CDR2 SASEGT. The V gene end was trimmed by 5 bases and the J gene end by 2 bases; junction bases not matched to a gene: 8. The CDR3 DNA is TGTGCCAGCAGTACCGGACAGGGTGGGGCCTACGAGCAGTACTTC. Amino acids: CASSTGQGGAYEQYF.

The CDR3 nucleotides read TGTGCCAGCAGTGGGCCGGGACTCCAAAACATTCAGTACTTC. It codes for CASSGPGLQNIQYF. This rearrangement joins TRBV25-1 to TRBJ2-4, with D possibly TRBD2 on 6 matching bases. This CDR3 spans 14 amino acids. Between the trimmed V and J ends, which lost 4 bases and 5 bases, there was a span of 12 bases. Germline CDR1 reads MGHDK; CDR2 reads SYGVNS.

This chain joins TRBV19 and TRBJ2-5; D gene uncertain. Germline V gene data show CDR1 as LNHDA and CDR2 as SQIVND (reference sequence). This CDR3 is built from 12 residues. Trimming took off 6 bases at V and 4 bases at J, with 9 bases between the two ends. CDR3: CASSSGRETQYF. For the CDR3, the DNA is TGTGCCAGTAGCTCGGGCCGAGAGACCCAGTACTTC.

The genes are TRBV7-9 and TRBJ1-3; weak D call: TRBD1 (6 bases). Between the trimmed V and J ends, which lost 1 base and 3 bases, there was a span of 16 bases. The CDR3 runs 17 residues. Per the germline V gene, CDR1 is SEHNR and CDR2 is FQNEAQ (reference sequence). CDR3 amino acids: CASSLGGRGTLGNTIYF. The CDR3 nucleotides are TGTGCCAGCAGCTTAGGAGGAAGGGGGACCCTTGGAAACACCATATATTTT.

The rearrangement uses TRBV5-4 and TRBJ1-1; D possibly corresponds to TRBD1 (6 bases). CDR3 length: 14 residues. V lost 6 bases and J 4 bases, leaving 16 bases between the germline ends. Germline CDR1 and CDR2: SGHNT and YYREEE (reference sequence). CDR3 nucleotide sequence: TGTGCCAGCATCCTTTACGGGGGCCCCACTGAAGCTTTCTTT. Amino acid sequence: CASILYGGPTEAFF.

The rearrangement uses TRBV30 and TRBJ2-7; tentative D call: TRBD2 (6 bases). Trimming pared 2 bases from V and 1 base from J, leaving 15 bases between. This CDR3 is 15 amino acids long. Germline CDR1 reads GTSNPN; CDR2 reads SVGIG (reference sequence). CDR3 in amino acids: CAWSPPGRPSYEQYF. The CDR3 DNA reads TGTGCCTGGAGTCCGCCCGGGAGACCATCCTACGAGCAGTACTTC. Using reference TRBV30 and TRBJ2-7 for the parts outside the CDR3, the full variable domain is SQTIHQWPATLVQPVGSPLSLECTVEGTSNPNLYWYRQAAGRGLQLLFYSVGIGQISSEVPQNLSASRPQDRQFILSSKKLLLSDSGFYLCAWSPPGRPSYEQYFGPGTRLTVT.

The rearrangement joins TRBV30 to TRBJ2-3, with 8 bases matching TRBD1. Germline V gives CDR1 GTSNPN, CDR2 SVGIG (reference sequence). V was clipped by 5 bases and J by 2 bases; unmatched bases: 6. The CDR3 spans 14 residues. The CDR3 nucleotides read TGTGCCTGGGGCCAGGGGGCAATCACAGATACGCAGTATTTT. Translated, it gives CAWGQGAITDTQYF.

V is TRBV19 and J is TRBJ1-1; D is possibly TRBD1 (5 bases). Per the germline V gene, CDR1 is LNHDA and CDR2 is SQIVND (reference sequence). The CDR3 length is 17 residues. The ends were cut back, 5 bases at V and 1 base at J, with 20 bases in the middle. The CDR3 DNA sequence: TGTGCCAGTAGTCCAACCTATGGAGAGGGGACGAACACTGAAGCTTTCTTT. Translated, it gives CASSPTYGEGTNTEAFF.

This clone was observed a handful of times. In DNA form, the CDR3 reads TGTGCCAGCAGAGCCCCGGCGGAGAGTTACGAGCAGTACTTC. This sequence encodes CASRAPAESYEQYF. The V and J genes are TRBV6-6 and TRBJ2-7; D is unresolved. V was trimmed by 6 bases and J by 4 bases, leaving 16 bases between them. The V gene's germline CDR1 is MNHNY and CDR2 SVGAGI (reference sequence). This CDR3 has 14 amino acids.